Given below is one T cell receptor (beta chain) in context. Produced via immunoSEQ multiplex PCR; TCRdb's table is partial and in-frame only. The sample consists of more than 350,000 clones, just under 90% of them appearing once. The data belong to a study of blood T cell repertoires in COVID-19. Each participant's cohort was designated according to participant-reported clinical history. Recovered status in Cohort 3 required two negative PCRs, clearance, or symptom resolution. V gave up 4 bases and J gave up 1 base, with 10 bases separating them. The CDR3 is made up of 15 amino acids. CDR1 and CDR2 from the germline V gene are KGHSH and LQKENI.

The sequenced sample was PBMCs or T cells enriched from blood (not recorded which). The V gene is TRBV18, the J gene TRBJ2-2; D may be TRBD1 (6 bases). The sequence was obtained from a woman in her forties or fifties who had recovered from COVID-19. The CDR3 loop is CASSRQVLNTGELFF. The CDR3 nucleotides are TGTGCCAGCTCACGACAGGTCTTGAACACCGGGGAGCTGTTTTTT.